Each of the 13 T cell receptor beta chains below was sequenced from the same sample in a study. Here immunoSEQ multiplex PCR was the method, and the copy in TCRdb shows in-frame clones only, minus some. This table holds about 68,000 clones, 90% to 95% found once. The sequenced sample consisted of PBMCs. Source of these receptors: a man aged 35-49 years with rheumatoid arthritis.

This chain links TRBV7-9 with TRBJ1-1; no reliable D call. CDR1 and CDR2 from the germline V gene are SEHNR and FQNEAQ (reference sequence). The V end lost 5 bases, the J end lost 5 bases, and 15 bases lay between the germline ends. This CDR3 contains 14 residues. CDR3 sequence: CASSKRETLTEAFF. The CDR3 nucleotides read TGTGCCAGCAGCAAACGGGAGACTCTGACTGAAGCTTTCTTT.

The chain joins TRBV11-2 to TRBJ2-7; 7 bases map to TRBD1. The germline CDR1 and CDR2 sequences are SGHAT and FQNNGV. This CDR3 comprises 13 residues. V gave up 5 bases and J gave up 6 bases; unmatched junction bases: 7. For the CDR3, the DNA is TGTGCCAGCAGCCCACAGGGGTTCGGCGAGCAGTACTTC. Translated, it gives CASSPQGFGEQYF.

The chain uses TRBV27 and TRBJ2-1, with TRBD2 matching 12 bases. CDR1 and CDR2 (germline): MNHEY, SMNVEV (reference sequence). V lost 6 bases and J lost 5; bases outside the gene matches: 8. The CDR3 is 16 residues long. CDR3 region: CASRPLTSGRNNEQFF. The DNA of the CDR3 is TGTGCCAGCAGACCCCTGACTAGCGGGAGAAACAATGAGCAGTTCTTC.

The rearrangement uses TRBV10-3 and TRBJ2-1, with no clear D. Trimming stripped 3 bases from V and 8 bases from J, with 5 bases between. The germline V gene has CDR1 ENHRY and CDR2 SYGVKD. The CDR3 has 11 residues. CDR3 amino acids: CAISDFYEQFF. CDR3 sequence (DNA): TGTGCCATCAGTGACTTCTATGAGCAGTTCTTC.

The V gene is TRBV2, the J gene TRBJ2-3; D may be TRBD1 (5 bases). Germline loops: CDR1 SNHLY, CDR2 FYNNEI. The CDR3 runs to 14 residues. Trimming removed 5 bases at V and 5 bases at J, with 14 bases between. The CDR3 DNA reads as TGTGCCAGCAGTCCCGGTTGGGGCGTAGATACGCAGTATTTT. Amino acids: CASSPGWGVDTQYF.

The V and J genes are TRBV4-1 and TRBJ1-1, with 10 bases aligning to TRBD1. CDR3 length equals 14 residues. The V gene's germline CDR1 is MGHRA and CDR2 YSYEKL. V lost 4 bases to trimming and J lost 8 bases; unmatched junction nucleotides: 7. The CDR3 sequence: CASSLEGQGSEAFF. For the CDR3, the DNA is TGCGCCAGCAGCCTCGAGGGACAGGGGTCGGAAGCTTTCTTT.

The rearrangement joins TRBV2 to TRBJ1-2; 7 bases map to TRBD1. Trimming at V came to 8 bases and at J to 5 bases, leaving 8 bases not matched to a gene. Germline CDR1 and CDR2: SNHLY and FYNNEI. This CDR3 spans 13 amino acids. CDR3 amino acids: CASRGQRAYGYTF. CDR3 DNA sequence: TGTGCCAGCCGGGGACAGCGAGCTTATGGCTACACCTTC. Supplemented by reference TRBV2 and TRBJ1-2, the full variable domain reads EPEVTQTPSHQVTQMGQEVILRCVPISNHLYFYWYRQILGQKVEFLVSFYNNEISEKSEIFDDQFSVERPDGSNFTLKIRSTKLEDSAMYFCASRGQRAYGYTFGSGTRLTVV.

The J gene is TRBJ1-5, the V gene TRBV6-5, with TRBD1 matching 8 bases. V shed 1 base and J 7 bases; nucleotides not matched to a gene: 9. This CDR3 comprises 16 residues. Germline loops: CDR1 MNHEY, CDR2 SVGAGI. For the CDR3, the DNA is TGTGCCAGCAGTTACTTTAGCCAGGGGGCTGACCAGCCCCAGCATTTT. Amino acid sequence: CASSYFSQGADQPQHF.

This chain connects TRBV18 to TRBJ1-1, with TRBD1 matching 9 bases. Germline loops: CDR1 KGHSH, CDR2 LQKENI. The CDR3 totals 15 residues. V lost 5 bases and J lost 5; bases outside the gene matches: 9. For the CDR3, the DNA is TGTGCCAGCTCAACCCGGACAGGGGCAGGGACTGAAGCTTTCTTT. Translating it yields CASSTRTGAGTEAFF.

V is TRBV4-2 and J is TRBJ1-6; 9 bases fit TRBD1. From germline, CDR1 is LGHNA and CDR2 YNFKEQ. The CDR3 extends over 16 amino acids. Trimming removed 2 bases from V and 7 bases from J; junction bases left unmatched: 6. CDR3 nucleotide sequence: TGTGCCAGCAGCCAAAGACAGGGGGGGGCGAATTCACCCCTCCACTTT. Its protein product is CASSQRQGGANSPLHF.

The count of this clone is one. V and J are TRBV7-2 and TRBJ1-1; possible D gene TRBD1, 5 bases. Trimming stripped 4 bases from V and 1 base from J, with 10 bases between. The CDR3 totals 14 residues. The germline V gene has CDR1 SGHTA and CDR2 FQGNSA. The CDR3: CASSSSGGNTEAFF. Here the CDR3 DNA reads TGTGCCAGCAGCTCATCGGGGGGGAACACTGAAGCTTTCTTT.

Here the CDR3 reads CASSEPGGTYNEQFF. CDR3 nucleotides: TGTGCCAGCAGTGAACCGGGTGGTACCTACAATGAGCAGTTCTTC. This chain uses TRBV25-1 with TRBJ2-1, with no clear D. CDR3 length: 15 residues. From germline, CDR1 is MGHDK and CDR2 SYGVNS. V was cut by 2 bases and J by 2 bases, with 10 bases left in between.

The chain joins TRBV5-6 to TRBJ1-1, with a tentative D call TRBD1 (6 bases). The CDR3 has 16 amino acids. Germline V CDR1 and CDR2: SGHDT, YYEEEE. V was shortened by 3 bases and J by 1 base, with 16 bases between the two germline ends. CDR3 sequence: CASSWGGRPPNTEAFF. CDR3 sequence (DNA): TGTGCCAGCAGCTGGGGGGGGCGTCCACCGAACACTGAAGCTTTCTTT.